This record covers a single T cell receptor beta chain. In the source study's methods: The assay estimated nucleated cells by amplifying reference gene primers. TCRdb's table, derived via immunoSEQ multiplex PCR, lists solely in-frame clones and lacks some. V, J and clone size are taken as reported in that table, and D and trimming were inferred from the DNA itself. The table lists around 340,000 clones, 88% of them singletons. This entry comes from a study of blood T cell repertoires in COVID-19. In terms of age and location, participants ranged from roughly 18 to 89 years and lived in 24 US areas. The specimen was PBMCs or T cells enriched from blood (not recorded which). The sequence was collected from a woman between 25 and 40 years old who had been exposed to COVID-19.

The DNA of the CDR3 is TGTGCCAGCAGTGAACTAGCGGGGAAAGCCAAAAACATTCAGTACTTC. Encoded protein: CASSELAGKAKNIQYF. The chain recombines TRBV27 with TRBJ2-4; 10 nucleotides match TRBD2. The CDR3 spans 16 residues. V was clipped by 5 bases and J by 0 bases; unmatched bases: 4. Germline V CDR1 and CDR2: MNHEY, SMNVEV (reference sequence).